These 28 T cell receptor beta chains were sequenced from one sample in a study of T cell repertoires in aging, cancer and after chemotherapy. Rearranged V-D-J TRB sequences were amplified with a mixed TRB-A/B primer pool. TCRdb itself ran the multiplex PCR reads through MiXCR, one entry per CDR3 protein. The table records over 2,500 distinct CDR3 sequences, approximately 24% of them present only once. TCR beta rearrangements were amplified from peripheral blood genomic DNA. Sequenced material: blood. Receptors were obtained from a human donor with a solid tumor.

By frequency in the sample, this clonotype is medium-sized. The chain is built from TRBV18 and TRBJ2-4; D remains unclear. With 3 bases removed from V and 0 bases from J, the gap between germline ends came to 9 bases. CDR3 length: 15 residues. Germline-derived CDR1 and CDR2 are KGHSH and LQKENI. The CDR3 protein is CASSPEYLAKNIQYF. The DNA of the CDR3 is TGTGCCAGCTCACCCGAATACCTAGCCAAAAACATTCAGTACTTC.

By frequency in the sample, this clonotype is medium-sized (0.01 to 0.1%). The chain links TRBV6-5 to TRBJ1-1; a weak D match, TRBD1 (6 bases). Germline loops: CDR1 MNHEY, CDR2 SVGAGI. There are 14 residues in the CDR3. V shed 6 bases and J shed 1 base, with 12 bases lying between them. The CDR3 DNA reads TGTGCCAGCAGGGAAGACAGGCAGAACACTGAAGCTTTCTTT. Its translation: CASREDRQNTEAFF.

The gene calls are TRBV10-1 and TRBJ1-5, with D maybe TRBD1 (6 bases). The CDR3 is 16 amino acids. Germline V gene data show CDR1 as WNHNN and CDR2 as SYGVQD (reference sequence). Trimming removed 2 bases from V and 3 bases from J, with 14 bases in between. In DNA form, the CDR3 reads TGCGCCAGCAGTGAGATACCGCCAGGGGCCAATCAGCCCCAGCATTTT. This codes for CASSEIPPGANQPQHF.

In its sample, this clonotype ranks as medium-sized. The rearrangement uses TRBV4-3 and TRBJ2-3, with D perhaps matching TRBD2 (6 bases). The CDR3 covers 14 residues. Germline values: CDR1 LGHNA, CDR2 YSLEER. V was trimmed by 4 bases and J by 3 bases, leaving 11 bases between them. This CDR3 reads CASSPGDPTDTQYF. The CDR3 DNA is TGCGCCAGCAGCCCGGGGGACCCAACAGATACGCAGTATTTT.

This clonotype was recorded at least ten times. The chain carries TRBV4-3 and TRBJ1-3; TRBD1 aligns across 7 bases. Germline CDR1 reads LGHNA; CDR2 reads YSLEER. J gave up 3 bases and V 1 base, and 3 bases lay outside the gene matches. This CDR3 comprises 15 residues. As DNA, the CDR3 is TGCGCCAGCAGCCAAGGGACAGGCAATGGAAACACCATATATTTT. Translation: CASSQGTGNGNTIYF.

This clonotype is termed medium-sized (0.01 to 0.1%). The V call is TRBV20-1, the J call TRBJ2-7; D unresolved. There are 12 residues in the CDR3. The germline V gene encodes CDR1 DFQATT and CDR2 SNEGSKA (reference sequence). Trimming shortened V by 0 bases and J by 4 bases, and 7 bases separated the two germline ends. CDR3 in amino acids: CSARDKFYEQYF. CDR3 nucleotide sequence: TGCAGTGCTAGAGATAAGTTTTACGAGCAGTACTTC.

This clonotype was seen ten or more times. Written as DNA, the CDR3 is TGTGCCAGCAGCTTGTGGGGGCTCAATCAGCCCCAGCATTTT. Its protein product is CASSLWGLNQPQHF. This rearrangement joins TRBV5-5 to TRBJ1-5; weak D call: TRBD1 (6 bases). V shed 1 base and J shed 3 bases, with 8 bases lying between them. This CDR3 has 14 amino acids. Germline V gives CDR1 SGHKS, CDR2 YYEKEE (reference sequence).

The CDR3 DNA is TGTGCCAGCAGCCCAGGACAGCGGGGGCCCCACGAGCAGTACTTC. Protein product: CASSPGQRGPHEQYF. The V and J genes are TRBV21-1 and TRBJ2-7; TRBD1 reflects the table's D call only, with no check against the DNA. TRBV21-1 is a listed pseudogene. The CDR3 is 15 residues long.

Turning to this clonotype: One end of the junction fails to match germline, which may point to a read error. The CDR3 DNA sequence: TGCGCCAGCGGCTTGCAGTCGGACATGGGCGAAAAACTGTTTTTT. Its protein product is CASGLQSDMGEKLFF. The chain has TRBV5-1 and TRBJ1-4; a possible D gene is TRBD1 (5 bases). The CDR3 runs 15 residues. The germline V gene has CDR1 SGHRS and CDR2 YFSETQ.

This chain links TRBV20-1 with TRBJ1-3; D is perhaps TRBD1 (5 bases). The CDR3 sequence is 14 residues long. Germline CDR1 is DFQATT and CDR2 is SNEGSKA (reference sequence). Trimming stripped 0 bases from V and 3 bases from J, with 9 bases between. The CDR3 sequence is CSARDGQVGNTIYF. The CDR3 nucleotides read TGCAGTGCTAGAGACGGACAAGTTGGAAACACCATATATTTT.

This clonotype occurred a few times. The CDR3 DNA reads as TGTGCCAGCAGCTTAAACGGGGTCATGAACACCGGGGAGCTGTTTTTT. Translated, it gives CASSLNGVMNTGELFF. This chain uses TRBV7-9 with TRBJ2-2; tentative D call: TRBD2 (5 bases). Trimming stripped 2 bases from V and 1 base from J, with 11 bases between. Germline V CDR1 and CDR2: SEHNR, FQNEAQ (reference sequence). The CDR3 sequence is 16 residues long.

This clonotype counts as large. This chain connects TRBV19 to TRBJ1-6; D unclear. Germline V gives CDR1 LNHDA, CDR2 SQIVND (reference sequence). Trimming took 3 bases from V and 10 from J, leaving 16 bases between them. The CDR3 sequence is 15 residues long. CDR3 sequence: CASSISTPSPSPLHF. The CDR3 nucleotides are TGTGCCAGTAGTATCTCGACTCCCTCGCCCTCACCCCTCCACTTT.

By its share, this clonotype is medium-sized (0.01 to 0.1%). This sequence joins TRBV10-3 and TRBJ2-3, with D maybe TRBD1 (6 bases). V was clipped by 4 bases and J by 0 bases, with 14 bases between them. CDR1 and CDR2 (germline): ENHRY, SYGVKD. The CDR3 is 16 amino acids. CDR3 DNA sequence: TGTGCCATCAGTGCTGCTGGACAGACTAGCACAGATACGCAGTATTTT. Amino acid sequence: CAISAAGQTSTDTQYF.

This clonotype is classed as medium-sized. Here the CDR3 reads CATSRGQRGVGYTF. The CDR3 nucleotides are TGTGCCACCAGCAGGGGTCAAAGAGGGGTGGGCTACACCTTC. The gene calls are TRBV15 and TRBJ1-2; D possibly corresponds to TRBD1 (5 bases). The V gene's germline CDR1 is LNHNV and CDR2 YYDKDF (reference sequence). V was clipped by 3 bases and J by 8 bases, with 16 bases between them. This CDR3 has 14 amino acids.

The chain combines TRBV19 with TRBJ2-6; TRBD1 matches 10 bases. The CDR3 runs 18 residues. With V trimmed by 1 base and J by 2 bases, 5 bases remained unmatched. Germline V CDR1 and CDR2: LNHDA, SQIVND (reference sequence). CDR3 in amino acids: CASSIGTGGRAGANVLTF. Written as DNA, the CDR3 is TGTGCCAGTAGTATAGGGACAGGGGGTCGAGCTGGGGCCAACGTCCTGACTTTC.

By share, this clonotype counts as medium-sized (0.01 to 0.1%). V usage is TRBV18 and J usage is TRBJ1-2; 9 bases map to TRBD1. The germline V gene has CDR1 KGHSH and CDR2 LQKENI. The length of the CDR3 is 15 residues. Losses at the gene ends were 4 bases for V and 6 bases for J; bases not matched to a gene: 9. As DNA, the CDR3 is TGTGCCAGCTCACAGAGGACAGGGGCTGCGGATGGCTACACCTTC. This encodes CASSQRTGAADGYTF.

This clonotype is categorized as medium-sized. The chain couples TRBV6-5 to TRBJ1-6; D might be TRBD1 (5 bases). This CDR3 is built from 14 residues. Germline V gene data show CDR1 as MNHEY and CDR2 as SVGAGI. The germline V and J ends were trimmed by 3 bases and 10 bases, with 13 bases remaining between them. CDR3 region: CASSYTRDGSPLHF. The CDR3 DNA sequence: TGTGCCAGCAGTTATACCAGGGATGGGTCACCCCTCCACTTT.

Judged by abundance, this clonotype is medium-sized (0.01 to 0.1%). The chain links TRBV6-2 or TRBV6-3 to TRBJ2-1; TRBD2 agrees at 9 bases. Germline V CDR1 and CDR2: MNHEY, SVGEGT. V was pared by 4 bases and J by 0 bases, with 7 bases of the junction left unmatched. There are 17 residues in the CDR3. CDR3: CASSWGSGGTSYNEQFF. The CDR3 DNA reads as TGTGCCAGCAGTTGGGGTAGCGGGGGAACCTCCTACAATGAGCAGTTCTTC.

This clonotype turned up a few times. V and J are TRBV7-2 and TRBJ1-1, with D possibly TRBD1 on 5 matching bases. V was pared by 0 bases and J by 5 bases, with 16 bases between. The CDR3 spans 16 residues. From germline, CDR1 is SGHTA and CDR2 FQGNSA. The CDR3 is CASSLARARGRTEAFF. The CDR3 DNA reads as TGTGCCAGCAGCTTAGCGCGGGCCCGGGGGAGGACTGAAGCTTTCTTT.

This clonotype is judged medium-sized. This sequence joins TRBV10-3 and TRBJ1-5, with D hard to call. V lost 0 bases and J 7 bases, leaving 10 bases between the germline ends. The CDR3 is 14 residues long. The V gene's germline CDR1 is ENHRY and CDR2 SYGVKD. CDR3 protein: CAISESPRDQPQHF. The CDR3 DNA is TGTGCCATCAGTGAGTCGCCCCGAGACCAGCCCCAGCATTTT.

By share, this clonotype ranks as large. The J gene is TRBJ1-6, the V gene TRBV6-5, with D tentatively TRBD1 (6 bases). The CDR3 spans 14 residues. CDR1 and CDR2 (germline): MNHEY, SVGAGI. Trimming stripped 7 bases from V and 9 bases from J, with 16 bases between. The CDR3 nucleotides read TGTGCCAGCACCGACAGGTGGAGCAGTTCACCCCTCCACTTT. This encodes CASTDRWSSSPLHF.

This chain connects TRBV4-3 to TRBJ2-1; D is perhaps TRBD2 (6 bases). The germline CDR1 and CDR2 sequences are LGHNA and YSLEER. This CDR3 spans 15 amino acids. Trimming removed 4 bases from V and 8 bases from J, with 18 bases in between. CDR3 sequence (DNA): TGCGCCAGCAGCCCCTATTGGAGGGGAGGAGATGAGCAGTTCTTC. It specifies CASSPYWRGGDEQFF.

A few counts support this clonotype. CDR3 sequence (DNA): TGTGCCAGCAACGGGGGGTTCCCTGGGGAGCTGTTTTTT. Protein product: CASNGGFPGELFF. The J gene is TRBJ2-2, the V gene TRBV6-2 or TRBV6-3; TRBD2 matches 7 bases. The CDR3 is 13 amino acids. Germline V gene sequence: CDR1 MNHEY, CDR2 SVGEGT. V was clipped by 7 bases and J by 8 bases; unmatched bases: 7.

In its sample, this clonotype is medium-sized (0.01 to 0.1%). The V gene is TRBV5-4, the J gene TRBJ2-3; no clear D. Germline-derived CDR1 and CDR2 are SGHNT and YYREEE (reference sequence). The CDR3 loop spans 12 amino acids. V gave up 2 bases and J gave up 4 bases, with 5 bases separating them. The CDR3 DNA follows: TGTGCCAGCAGCTTCCTAGCAGATACGCAGTATTTT. Amino acids: CASSFLADTQYF.

Comments on this clonotype: Just one base apart from a much larger clone, this may be a read error. The rearrangement uses TRBV11-2 and TRBJ2-3; either TRBD1 or TRBD2 may fit D (6 bases each). Trimming shortened V by 2 bases and J by 2 bases, and 8 bases separated the two germline ends. Per the germline V gene, CDR1 is SGHAT and CDR2 is FQNNGV. The CDR3 length is 14 residues. The CDR3 loop reads CASSLSGATDTQYF. CDR3 sequence (DNA): TGTGCCAGCAGCTTATCGGGGGCCACAGATACGCAGTATTTT.

By sample fraction, this clonotype is medium-sized. This chain links TRBV12-3 or TRBV12-4 with TRBJ2-1; no definite D call. V shed 6 bases and J shed 1 base, with 19 bases lying between them. This CDR3 spans 17 amino acids. As DNA, the CDR3 is TGTGCCAGCAGCCCACCCACGGCCGGGCTTTCCTACAATGAGCAGTTCTTC. Protein: CASSPPTAGLSYNEQFF.

This clonotype qualifies as medium-sized. The chain carries TRBV7-6 and TRBJ1-2; 9 positions match TRBD1. The germline gives CDR1 SGHVS, CDR2 FNYEAQ. V gave up 1 base and J gave up 6 bases; unmatched junction bases: 9. The CDR3 has 16 residues. The CDR3 loop reads CASSLEGQGGVHGYTF. For the CDR3, the DNA is TGTGCCAGCAGCTTAGAGGGACAGGGCGGGGTTCATGGCTACACCTTC.

The genes are TRBV9 and TRBJ2-5; D is unresolved. This CDR3 has 15 residues. Trimming took off 4 bases at V and 1 base at J, with 14 bases between the two ends. Germline CDR1 reads SGDLS; CDR2 reads YYNGEE. CDR3 region: CASSMNRASQETQYF. CDR3 sequence (DNA): TGTGCCAGCAGCATGAATAGGGCTTCCCAAGAGACCCAGTACTTC.